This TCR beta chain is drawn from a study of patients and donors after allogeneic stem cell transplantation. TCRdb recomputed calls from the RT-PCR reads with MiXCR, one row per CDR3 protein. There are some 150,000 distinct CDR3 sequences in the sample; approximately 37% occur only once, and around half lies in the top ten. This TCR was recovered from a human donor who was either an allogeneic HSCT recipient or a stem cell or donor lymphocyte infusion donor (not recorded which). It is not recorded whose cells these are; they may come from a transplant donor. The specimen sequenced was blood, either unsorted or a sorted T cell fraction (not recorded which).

CDR3 sequence reads: CSALDHGLDEKLFF. CDR3 in DNA: TGCAGTGCCCTCGACCACGGCCTAGACGAAAAACTGTTTTTT. This chain joins TRBV20-1 and TRBJ1-4; D ambiguous. Germline V CDR1 and CDR2: DFQATT, SNEGSKA (reference sequence). There are 14 residues in the CDR3. Trimming took off 6 bases at V and 8 bases at J, with 19 bases between the two ends.